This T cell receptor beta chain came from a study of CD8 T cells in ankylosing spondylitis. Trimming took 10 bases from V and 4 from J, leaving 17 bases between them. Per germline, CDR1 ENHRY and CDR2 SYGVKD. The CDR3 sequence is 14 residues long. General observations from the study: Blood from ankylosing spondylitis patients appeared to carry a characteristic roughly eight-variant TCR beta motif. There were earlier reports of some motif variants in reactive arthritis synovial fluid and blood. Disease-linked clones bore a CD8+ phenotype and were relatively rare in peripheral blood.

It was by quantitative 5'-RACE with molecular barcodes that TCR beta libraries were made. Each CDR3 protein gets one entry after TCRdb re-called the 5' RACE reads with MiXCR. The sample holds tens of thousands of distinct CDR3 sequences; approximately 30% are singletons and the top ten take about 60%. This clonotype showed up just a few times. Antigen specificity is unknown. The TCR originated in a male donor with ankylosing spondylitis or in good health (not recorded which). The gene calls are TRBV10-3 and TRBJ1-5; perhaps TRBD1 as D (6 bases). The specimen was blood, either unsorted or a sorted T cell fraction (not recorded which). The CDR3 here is CATWTGTQNQPQHF. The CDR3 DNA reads TGTGCCACCTGGACCGGGACACAAAATCAGCCCCAGCATTTT.